These T cell receptor beta chains were read from a single sample in a study of T cells in Graves' hyperthyroidism and ophthalmopathy. TCRdb called the multiplex PCR reads again in MiXCR, with one record for every CDR3 protein. The data contain approximately 350,000 distinct CDR3 sequences, 13% to 15% of them seen just once; the ten biggest clones take up about 21%. Material: blood. The source of these receptors is an older woman with Graves' ophthalmopathy. The CDR3 runs from the conserved cysteine through the conserved F or W. Fields, in order: D gene, J gene, V gene, clone size, CDR3 protein, CDR3 DNA. A D gene is named only where the DNA matches it firmly. A row's size may be missing; if present it is once, few, many or a size class.

. | TRBJ2-7 | TRBV29-1 | . | CSVSGINYEQYF | TGCAGCGTTAGTGGTATTAACTACGAGCAGTACTTC
. | TRBJ2-6 | TRBV6-2/TRBV6-3 | many | CASSSTGYGSGANVLTF | TGTGCCAGCAGCAGTACAGGGTACGGCTCTGGGGCCAACGTCCTGACTTTC
TRBD1 | TRBJ2-5 | TRBV7-2 | many | CASSLDRGVETQYF | TGTGCCAGCAGCCTTGACAGGGGCGTGGAGACCCAGTACTTC
TRBD2 | TRBJ2-1 | TRBV7-2 | many | CASSIGLAGGYNEQFF | TGTGCCAGCAGCATAGGACTAGCGGGAGGCTACAATGAGCAGTTCTTC
TRBD1 | TRBJ1-1 | TRBV29-1 | . | CSGGTGSYTEAFF | TGCAGCGGGGGGACAGGGTCGTACACTGAAGCTTTCTTT
. | TRBJ2-7 | TRBV2 | many | CASMDLAASYEQYF | TGTGCCAGCATGGATCTGGCGGCATCCTACGAGCAGTACTTC
TRBD2 | TRBJ2-5 | TRBV5-6 | many | CASSLVTGGLQETQYF | TGTGCCAGCAGCTTGGTGACGGGAGGCCTCCAAGAGACCCAGTACTTC
. | TRBJ2-3 | TRBV20-1 | . | CSALPGAGADTQYF | TGCAGTGCCCTGCCAGGGGCCGGAGCAGATACGCAGTATTTT
. | TRBJ2-5 | TRBV29-1 | many | CSVEGSPSETQYF | TGCAGCGTTGAAGGGTCGCCTTCGGAGACCCAGTACTTC
. | TRBJ2-1 | TRBV6-2/TRBV6-3 | . | CASKVYNEQFF | TGTGCCAGCAAGGTGTACAATGAGCAGTTCTTC
. | TRBJ2-3 | TRBV7-3 | many | CASSFGVSRDTDTQYF | TGTGCCAGCAGCTTCGGGGTTAGCCGAGACACAGATACGCAGTATTTT
TRBD1 | TRBJ2-2 | TRBV9 | few | CASSIGTGNTGELFF | TGTGCCAGCAGCATCGGGACAGGCAACACCGGGGAGCTGTTTTTT
. | TRBJ2-3 | TRBV20-1 | many | CSATSPGVSADTQYF | TGCAGTGCTACCTCCCCAGGGGTTAGTGCAGATACGCAGTATTTT
TRBD1 | TRBJ1-1 | TRBV27 | many | CASSLSTGGRTEAFF | TGTGCCAGCAGTTTATCGACAGGGGGTAGGACTGAAGCTTTCTTT